The rows below give T cell receptor beta chains drawn from one sample of a study of blood T cell repertoires in COVID-19. Method: immunoSEQ multiplex PCR; TCRdb's copy keeps in-frame clones and lacks some. The table lists some 150,000 clones, around 90% of them singletons. The sequenced material came from peripheral blood. The receptor source for this set is a woman of 80 years or more with acute or convalescent COVID-19. Both conserved end residues are part of each CDR3. A D gene is named only where the DNA matches it firmly. The size entry is marked missing in some rows and otherwise reads once, few, many or a size class.

D gene	clone size	J gene	V gene	CDR3 protein	CDR3 DNA
TRBD1	few	TRBJ1-6	TRBV5-1	CASSGQGFGNSPLHF	TGCGCCAGCAGCGGACAGGGCTTTGGGAATTCACCCCTCCACTTT
.	.	TRBJ1-3	TRBV30	CAWSVGGANSGNTIYF	TGTGCCTGGAGTGTGGGGGGGGCCAACTCTGGAAACACCATATATTTT
.	few	TRBJ2-1	TRBV29-1	CSVTRQYNEQFF	TGCAGCGTTACGAGACAGTACAATGAGCAGTTCTTC
TRBD2	few	TRBJ2-1	TRBV5-4	CASTRLAGDNEQFF	TGTGCCAGCACTCGACTAGCGGGGGACAATGAGCAGTTCTTC
.	.	TRBJ2-3	TRBV5-1	CASSLRDSHSTDTQYF	TGCGCCAGCAGCTTAAGGGACTCTCATAGCACAGATACGCAGTATTTT
.	.	TRBJ1-2	TRBV19	CASSMAGGEVAYGYTF	TGTGCCAGTAGTATGGCCGGGGGTGAGGTTGCTTATGGCTACACCTTC
TRBD2	.	TRBJ2-7	TRBV5-1	CASSPSSGGADGEQYF	TGCGCCAGCAGCCCATCTAGCGGGGGGGCCGATGGTGAGCAGTACTTC
.	.	TRBJ1-4	TRBV7-2	CASSLAGYGGGNEKLFF	TGTGCCAGCAGCTTAGCGGGGTACGGCGGGGGAAATGAAAAACTGTTTTTT
TRBD1	.	TRBJ1-2	TRBV5-1	CASSLEPGGSYGYTF	TGCGCCAGCAGCTTGGAACCAGGGGGCTCTTATGGCTACACCTTC
.	.	TRBJ2-7	TRBV6-5	CASSFNYEQYF	TGTGCCAGCAGTTTTAACTACGAGCAGTACTTC
TRBD1	.	TRBJ1-4	TRBV11-2	CASSPAYGTGGEKLFF	TGTGCCAGCAGCCCCGCGTACGGGACAGGGGGGGAAAAACTGTTTTTT
.	.	TRBJ1-1	TRBV2	CASRIRGATEAFF	TGTGCCAGCAGGATCAGGGGTGCCACTGAAGCTTTCTTT
TRBD2	.	TRBJ2-3	TRBV7-3	CASSLGGATDTQYF	TGTGCCAGCAGCCTCGGGGGGGCCACAGATACGCAGTATTTT
.	.	TRBJ1-1	TRBV3-1/TRBV3-2	CASSLRDSYTEAFF	TGTGCCAGCAGCCTCCGGGACTCCTACACTGAAGCTTTCTTT
.	.	TRBJ1-2	TRBV15	CATSRDWGRGGHSYGYTF	TGTGCCACCAGCAGAGATTGGGGCCGGGGGGGACATTCCTATGGCTACACCTTC
.	.	TRBJ1-5	TRBV6-5	CASPPGQKDQPQHF	TGTGCCAGCCCCCCTGGACAGAAAGATCAGCCCCAGCATTTT
TRBD1	.	TRBJ2-1	TRBV6-2/TRBV6-3	CASSYPILGQGPSGSYNEQFF	TGTGCCAGCAGTTACCCCATCCTGGGACAGGGGCCTTCAGGTTCCTACAATGAGCAGTTCTTC
TRBD2	.	TRBJ2-2	TRBV27	CASRLGLAGANTGELFF	TGTGCCAGCAGGTTGGGACTAGCGGGGGCAAACACCGGGGAGCTGTTTTTT
TRBD1	.	TRBJ1-2	TRBV27	CASSPRTGGFYGYTF	TGTGCCAGCAGTCCGAGGACAGGGGGCTTCTATGGCTACACCTTC
TRBD2	.	TRBJ2-2	TRBV5-1	CASTETAGGGGELFF	TGCGCCAGCACCGAGACCGCGGGGGGCGGCGGGGAGCTGTTTTTT
.	.	TRBJ1-6	TRBV30	CASSPGLTNSPLHF	TGTGCCTCGAGCCCGGGACTGACAAATTCACCCCTCCACTTT
TRBD1	.	TRBJ1-2	TRBV5-1	CASSHQGDKPGYTF	TGCGCCAGCAGCCACCAGGGGGATAAGCCTGGCTACACCTTC
TRBD1	.	TRBJ1-4	TRBV5-1	CASSLGTGTNEKLFF	TGCGCCAGCAGCTTGGGGACAGGCACTAATGAAAAACTGTTTTTT
TRBD1	once	TRBJ2-2	TRBV6-5	CASSFQGANTGELFF	TGTGCCAGCAGTTTCCAGGGGGCGAACACCGGGGAGCTGTTTTTT
TRBD1	once	TRBJ1-6	TRBV5-8	CASSPGQLSSPLHF	TGTGCCAGCAGCCCGGGACAGCTTTCGTCACCCCTCCACTTT
.	.	TRBJ1-4	TRBV6-1	CASSELPLDSSTNEKLFF	TGTGCCAGCAGTGAACTACCCTTGGACAGCTCAACTAATGAAAAACTGTTTTTT
TRBD2	.	TRBJ2-1	TRBV28	CASIPPGGDYNEQFF	TGTGCCAGCATCCCCCCTGGGGGGGACTACAATGAGCAGTTCTTC
TRBD2	.	TRBJ2-1	TRBV6-5	CASRWTGGLNNEQFF	TGTGCCAGCAGATGGACGGGGGGGCTTAACAATGAGCAGTTCTTC
.	.	TRBJ1-6	TRBV5-4	CASSLGGGGFSPLHF	TGTGCCAGCAGCTTGGGCGGGGGGGGTTTCTCACCCCTCCACTTT
.	.	TRBJ1-2	TRBV21-1	CASSIVERGTSGKENYGYTF	TGTGCCAGCAGCATAGTGGAAAGGGGGACATCGGGGAAAGAGAACTATGGCTACACCTTC
.	.	TRBJ1-2	TRBV5-1	CASREGGATYGYTF	TGCGCCAGCAGGGAGGGAGGCGCTACCTATGGCTACACCTTC
TRBD1	.	TRBJ1-2	TRBV5-1	CASSLGTGLYGYTF	TGCGCCAGCAGCTTGGGGACAGGTTTATATGGCTACACCTTC
.	.	TRBJ2-7	TRBV6-5	CASTIGGGWRDEQYF	TGTGCCAGCACCATAGGGGGGGGGTGGCGCGACGAGCAGTACTTC
TRBD1	.	TRBJ2-1	TRBV3-1/TRBV3-2	CASSQGSSGTGVREQFF	TGTGCCAGCAGCCAGGGGTCCTCCGGGACAGGGGTTCGCGAGCAGTTCTTC
.	.	TRBJ1-3	TRBV4-1	CASTHPGGNTIYF	TGCGCCAGCACCCACCCCGGGGGAAACACCATATATTTT
TRBD1	.	TRBJ1-6	TRBV6-5	CASSLDRGYNSPLHF	TGTGCCAGCAGCCTCGACAGGGGTTATAATTCACCCCTCCACTTT
TRBD1	.	TRBJ2-3	TRBV9	CASSVDRGTDTQYF	TGTGCCAGCAGCGTAGACAGGGGGACAGATACGCAGTATTTT
.	.	TRBJ1-2	TRBV7-2	CASSFREPLNYGYTF	TGTGCCAGCAGCTTTAGGGAGCCTCTTAACTATGGCTACACCTTC
.	.	TRBJ1-2	TRBV19	CASSIPSENANYGYTF	TGTGCCAGTAGTATCCCCTCCGAGAACGCTAACTATGGCTACACCTTC
TRBD2	.	TRBJ2-5	TRBV11-2	CASSPGGGAGETQYF	TGTGCCAGCAGCCCTGGCGGGGGGGCCGGGGAGACCCAGTACTTC
TRBD1	.	TRBJ2-7	TRBV11-2	CASSLGGTGASEQYF	TGTGCCAGCAGCTTAGGGGGGACAGGGGCCAGCGAGCAGTACTTC
TRBD1	.	TRBJ1-2	TRBV19	CASRTGIPNYGYTF	TGTGCCAGTAGGACAGGGATCCCTAACTATGGCTACACCTTC
TRBD2	.	TRBJ2-5	TRBV5-6	CASTIYGLATQETQYF	TGTGCCAGCACCATATACGGACTAGCGACTCAAGAGACCCAGTACTTC
.	.	TRBJ2-1	TRBV6-4	CASSESGGRYNEQFF	TGTGCCAGCAGTGAAAGTGGGGGCCGGTACAATGAGCAGTTCTTC
.	.	TRBJ2-3	TRBV19	CASSPGWGGIDTQYF	TGTGCCAGTAGTCCCGGATGGGGAGGAATAGATACGCAGTATTTT
.	.	TRBJ1-2	TRBV29-1	CSVEGDGYTF	TGCAGCGTTGAGGGAGACGGCTACACCTTC
.	.	TRBJ1-1	TRBV6-2/TRBV6-3	CASSQQKNTEAFF	TGTGCCAGCAGCCAACAGAAGAACACTGAAGCTTTCTTT
TRBD2	few	TRBJ2-3	TRBV2	CASRVSGGRTDTQYF	TGTGCCAGCAGGGTTAGCGGGGGGCGCACAGATACGCAGTATTTT
.	.	TRBJ1-1	TRBV5-1	CASSYETDKNTEAFF	TGCGCCAGCAGCTACGAGACAGATAAGAACACTGAAGCTTTCTTT
.	.	TRBJ2-7	TRBV4-1	CASSQVSGAGAYEQYF	TGCGCCAGCAGCCAAGTATCCGGCGCCGGAGCCTACGAGCAGTACTTC
.	.	TRBJ2-5	TRBV20-1	CSAPSAETQYF	TGCAGTGCTCCTTCAGCGGAGACCCAGTACTTC